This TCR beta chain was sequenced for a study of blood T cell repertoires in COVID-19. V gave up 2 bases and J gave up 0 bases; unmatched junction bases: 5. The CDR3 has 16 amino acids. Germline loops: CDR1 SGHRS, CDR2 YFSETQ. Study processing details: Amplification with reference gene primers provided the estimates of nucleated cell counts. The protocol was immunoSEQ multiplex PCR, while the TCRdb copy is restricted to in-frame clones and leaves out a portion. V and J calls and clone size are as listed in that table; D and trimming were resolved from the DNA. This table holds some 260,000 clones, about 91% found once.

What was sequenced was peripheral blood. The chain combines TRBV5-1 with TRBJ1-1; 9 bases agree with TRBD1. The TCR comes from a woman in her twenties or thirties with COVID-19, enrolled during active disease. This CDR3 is CASSFGTGFMNTEAFF. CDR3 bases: TGCGCCAGCAGCTTCGGGACAGGGTTTATGAACACTGAAGCTTTCTTT.